This TCR beta chain was sequenced during a study of T cell responses to AZD1222 COVID-19 vaccine. Study-wide findings and caveats: A rise in Spike-specific TCR breadth and depth followed two AZD1222 doses.

About this clone itself: Its specificity is not known.

The method was immunoSEQ multiplex PCR; TCRdb's version includes in-frame clones alone and lacks a portion of them. The sample holds approximately 110,000 clones, more than 70% seen once. This sequence originates from an adult in good health. Sequencing was performed on peripheral blood, taken on day 0 of AZD1222 vaccination.

As DNA, the CDR3 is TGTGCCAGCAGTCCGACCCTGGCAATTAAAACGGGCTACACCTTC. Protein product: CASSPTLAIKTGYTF. The rearrangement joins TRBV25-1 to TRBJ1-2; D is unclear. Trimming removed 5 bases at V and 8 bases at J, with 21 bases between. CDR3 length: 15 amino acids. The germline V gene encodes CDR1 MGHDK and CDR2 SYGVNS.